This entry lists 32 T cell receptor beta chains sequenced from one sample in a study of blood T cell repertoires in COVID-19. This table comes from immunoSEQ multiplex PCR, and its TCRdb copy is limited to in-frame clones, with some not included. Of more than 200,000 clones in the sample, 85% to 90% were seen once. Sequencing was done on a sample of peripheral blood. The receptors shown here come from a man aged 25-45 years with COVID-19, enrolled during active disease.

Comment on this clone: Distinct nucleotide sequences in the sample also encode this CDR3. This chain joins TRBV18 and TRBJ2-3; D gene ambiguous. This CDR3 region has 14 residues. The germline V gene encodes CDR1 KGHSH and CDR2 LQKENI. V lost 2 bases to trimming and J lost 0 bases, with 6 bases between them. The CDR3 sequence is CASSPGLSTDTQYF. CDR3 nucleotides: TGTGCCAGCTCACCAGGCTTAAGCACAGATACGCAGTATTTT.

This clone was seen only once. This chain connects TRBV11-2 to TRBJ2-3, with D maybe TRBD2 (6 bases). CDR1 and CDR2 from the germline V gene are SGHAT and FQNNGV. Trimming pared 6 bases from V and 0 bases from J, leaving 13 bases between. The length of the CDR3 is 15 residues. CDR3 DNA sequence: TGTGCCAGCAGTTTTAGCGGATTTAGCACAGATACGCAGTATTTT. It specifies CASSFSGFSTDTQYF.

The table lists this clone with a few counts. V gene TRBV18 combines with J gene TRBJ1-1; D is possibly TRBD1 (5 bases). The V end lost 4 bases, the J end lost 4 bases, and 10 bases lay between the germline ends. Germline-derived CDR1 and CDR2 are KGHSH and LQKENI. This CDR3 has 13 amino acids. CDR3: CASSQGRGTEAFF. For the CDR3, the DNA is TGTGCCAGCTCACAGGGGCGAGGCACTGAAGCTTTCTTT.

This chain joins TRBV5-1 and TRBJ1-1; 7 positions match TRBD1. V trimming: 6 bases; J trimming: 5 bases; junction bases outside the gene matches: 4. The germline CDR1 and CDR2 sequences are SGHRS and YFSETQ. The CDR3 has 12 residues. Written as DNA, the CDR3 is TGCGCCAGCATCGGCAGGGGGACTGAAGCTTTCTTT. Amino acid sequence: CASIGRGTEAFF.

The chain joins TRBV11-2 to TRBJ1-2, with 8 bases fitting TRBD1. The germline V gene has CDR1 SGHAT and CDR2 FQNNGV. The CDR3 totals 15 residues. The V gene end was trimmed by 1 base and the J gene end by 5 bases; junction bases not matched to a gene: 6. The CDR3 nucleotides are TGTGCCAGCAGCTTAGGGACAGGGCGTCTGTATGGCTACACCTTC. The encoded protein is CASSLGTGRLYGYTF.

This clone was seen more than once but under ten times. The chain joins TRBV7-6 to TRBJ2-5, with TRBD2 as a possible D gene (6 bases). The CDR3 is 15 amino acids. From germline, CDR1 is SGHVS and CDR2 FNYEAQ. Between the trimmed V and J ends, which lost 5 bases and 4 bases, there was a span of 17 bases. This chain's CDR3 is CASSLGRIEGETQYF. The CDR3 DNA reads TGTGCCAGCAGCCTTGGGAGGATAGAGGGAGAGACCCAGTACTTC.

The chain couples TRBV28 to TRBJ1-2; tentatively, D is TRBD1 (6 bases). V lost 6 bases, J lost 5 bases, and 28 bases lay in between. CDR3 length equals 18 residues. CDR1 MDHEN and CDR2 SYDVKM come from the germline V gene. CDR3 coding DNA: TGTGCCAGCAGCTCGGCCGACGGGGGGGCGCCAGGAGGTTATGGCTACACCTTC. It translates to CASSSADGGAPGGYGYTF.

This sequence joins TRBV21-1 and TRBJ1-4. TRBV21-1 is noted as a pseudogene. The CDR3 runs to 12 residues. As DNA, the CDR3 is TGTGCCAGCAGCAAAGGACTTGAAAAACTGTTTTTT. Its protein product is CASSKGLEKLFF.

The chain uses TRBV7-9 and TRBJ1-2; D is unclear. The V end was cut by 3 bases, the J end by 8 bases, with 10 bases between. Germline loops: CDR1 SEHNR, CDR2 FQNEAQ (reference sequence). The CDR3 covers 12 residues. CDR3 loop: CASSFSLGGYTF. The CDR3 DNA sequence: TGTGCCAGCAGCTTTAGCCTTGGAGGCTACACCTTC.

V and J are TRBV28 and TRBJ2-7, with D tentatively TRBD2 (5 bases). The CDR3 sequence is 14 residues long. With 6 bases removed from V and 5 bases from J, the gap between germline ends came to 17 bases. Germline V gives CDR1 MDHEN, CDR2 SYDVKM. CDR3 sequence reads: CASSQGLAGNEQYF. In DNA, the CDR3 is TGTGCCAGCAGCCAAGGGCTAGCTGGGAACGAGCAGTACTTC.

The rearrangement uses TRBV5-6 and TRBJ2-3; TRBD1 is a possible D gene (5 bases). Germline-derived CDR1 and CDR2 are SGHDT and YYEEEE. The V and J ends lost 4 bases and 4 bases respectively, with 7 bases between them. There are 12 residues in the CDR3. The CDR3 region is CASSPGSDTQYF. CDR3 sequence (DNA): TGTGCCAGCAGCCCAGGGTCAGATACGCAGTATTTT.

This sequence joins TRBV6-5 and TRBJ2-7; tentative D call: TRBD1 (6 bases). V dropped 0 bases and J dropped 1 base, with 13 bases sitting between them. This CDR3 is built from 16 residues. The germline V gene encodes CDR1 MNHEY and CDR2 SVGAGI. CDR3 sequence: CASSYSSTGRSYEQYF. DNA for the CDR3: TGTGCCAGCAGTTACTCGAGTACAGGGAGATCCTACGAGCAGTACTTC.

The chain carries TRBV6-6 and TRBJ2-1; TRBD1 matches at 8 bases. Germline V gene data show CDR1 as MNHNY and CDR2 as SVGAGI (reference sequence). Unmatched junction bases numbered 5, after V lost 7 bases and J lost 3 bases. The CDR3 length is 14 residues. This CDR3 is CASKAGGDYNEQFF. The CDR3 nucleotides read TGTGCCAGCAAGGCAGGGGGCGACTACAATGAGCAGTTCTTC.

V is TRBV12-3 or TRBV12-4 and J is TRBJ2-7; D is undetermined. V lost 6 bases and J lost 0, with 6 bases in between. CDR3 length: 12 residues. CDR3 region: CASRRGSYEQYF. The CDR3 bases are TGTGCCAGCAGACGCGGCTCCTACGAGCAGTACTTC.

Concerning this clone itself: The identical CDR3 is also encoded by other nucleotide sequences in the sample. The gene calls are TRBV7-2 and TRBJ2-7; the match to TRBD2 covers 9 bases. Germline V gives CDR1 SGHTA, CDR2 FQGNSA. The CDR3 length is 15 residues. Losses at the gene ends were 1 base for V and 4 bases for J; bases not matched to a gene: 5. CDR3 in amino acids: CASSLGRGGSYEQYF. CDR3 in DNA: TGTGCCAGCAGCTTAGGGCGGGGGGGAAGTTACGAGCAGTACTTC.

J is TRBJ2-1 and V is TRBV7-2; 9 bases match TRBD1. Germline V gives CDR1 SGHTA, CDR2 FQGNSA. The V gene end was trimmed by 5 bases and the J gene end by 0 bases; junction bases not matched to a gene: 5. This CDR3 is built from 16 residues. The CDR3 DNA reads TGTGCCAGCAGCGGGGGACAGGGCCGCTCCTACAATGAGCAGTTCTTC. This codes for CASSGGQGRSYNEQFF.

This chain connects TRBV24-1 to TRBJ2-7; TRBD1 matches 9 bases. CDR3 size: 15 residues. The V gene's germline CDR1 is KGHDR and CDR2 SFDVKD. After removal of 1 base from V and 5 bases from J, the junction contained 5 bases not matched to a gene. The CDR3 spells CATSDLRDRENEQYF. The CDR3 bases are TGTGCCACCAGTGATTTACGGGACAGGGAAAACGAGCAGTACTTC.

The chain combines TRBV4-1 with TRBJ2-5, with TRBD2 matching over 9 bases. Trimming took 1 base from V and 1 from J; bases not matched to a gene: 7. The CDR3 contains 17 residues. CDR1 MGHRA and CDR2 YSYEKL come from the germline V gene. The CDR3 protein is CASSQGGSSGTQETQYF. Here the CDR3 DNA reads TGCGCCAGCAGCCAAGGGGGATCTAGCGGGACCCAAGAGACCCAGTACTTC.

V usage is TRBV27 and J usage is TRBJ1-5; a possible D gene is TRBD1 (6 bases). V gave up 5 bases and J gave up 0 bases, with 14 bases separating them. Looked up from germline, CDR1 is MNHEY and CDR2 is SMNVEV (reference sequence). This CDR3 region has 16 residues. The CDR3 bases are TGTGCCAGCAGTCCAGACAGGAGAAATAGCAATCAGCCCCAGCATTTT. It codes for CASSPDRRNSNQPQHF.

The chain uses TRBV28 and TRBJ2-5; no definite D call. Looked up from germline, CDR1 is MDHEN and CDR2 is SYDVKM. V shed 4 bases and J shed 5 bases, with 2 bases lying between them. This CDR3 region has 10 residues. This CDR3 is CASSSETQYF. The CDR3 DNA reads TGTGCCAGCAGTTCGGAGACCCAGTACTTC.

This rearrangement joins TRBV19 to TRBJ2-7, with D possibly TRBD1 on 6 matching bases. Trimming pared 5 bases from V and 3 bases from J, leaving 14 bases between. The CDR3 runs to 14 residues. CDR1 is LNHDA, CDR2 SQIVND, per germline (reference sequence). CDR3 nucleotides: TGTGCCAGTAGTCCAGGGGCGTCTGGCTACGAGCAGTACTTC. It specifies CASSPGASGYEQYF.

V usage is TRBV10-3 and J usage is TRBJ1-5, with D hard to call. CDR3 length: 14 amino acids. Germline V lookup: CDR1 ENHRY, CDR2 SYGVKD. V was pared by 4 bases and J by 2 bases, with 9 bases between. CDR3 DNA: TGTGCCATCAGTGCCGGGGAGGGCAATCAGCCCCAGCATTTT. Protein product: CAISAGEGNQPQHF.

The chain uses TRBV11-2 and TRBJ2-1; 7 bases agree with TRBD2. Losses at the gene ends were 2 bases for V and 0 bases for J; bases not matched to a gene: 7. The CDR3 loop spans 17 amino acids. CDR1 is SGHAT, CDR2 FQNNGV, per germline. CDR3 loop: CASSLSSSGISYNEQFF. In DNA form, the CDR3 reads TGTGCCAGCAGCTTAAGTTCGAGCGGGATCTCCTACAATGAGCAGTTCTTC.

J is TRBJ1-2 and V is TRBV9; D may be TRBD1 (6 bases). Trimming pared 4 bases from V and 6 bases from J, leaving 13 bases between. CDR1 is SGDLS and CDR2 is YYNGEE in the germline V gene. This CDR3 is 13 amino acids long. CDR3 sequence reads: CASSPHRVDGYTF. CDR3 nucleotide sequence: TGTGCCAGCAGCCCCCACAGGGTGGATGGCTACACCTTC. Full variable domain (missing parts from reference TRBV9 and TRBJ1-2): DSGVTQTPKHLITATGQRVTLRCSPRSGDLSVYWYQQSLDQGLQFLIQYYNGEERAKGNILERFSAQQFPDLHSELNLSSLELGDSALYFCASSPHRVDGYTFGSGTRLTVV.

The chain recombines TRBV19 with TRBJ2-2; 9 nucleotides line up with TRBD1. The V segment lost 1 base and the J segment 8 bases; nucleotides outside the gene matches: 14. The CDR3 totals 18 residues. Germline V gives CDR1 LNHDA, CDR2 SQIVND (reference sequence). CDR3 sequence (DNA): TGTGCCAGTAGTATAGCGACAGGGGGACTCCCTTTTGGAGGGGAGCTGTTTTTT. Its translation: CASSIATGGLPFGGELFF.

V gene TRBV5-1 combines with J gene TRBJ2-1; TRBD1 agrees at 8 bases. Per the germline V gene, CDR1 is SGHRS and CDR2 is YFSETQ. The CDR3 runs to 15 residues. J gave up 0 bases and V 4 bases, and 3 bases lay outside the gene matches. CDR3 amino acids: CASSEQGVSYNEQFF. For the CDR3, the DNA is TGCGCCAGCAGCGAACAGGGGGTCTCCTACAATGAGCAGTTCTTC.

CDR3 residues: CASSLYRTGGQPQHF. DNA for the CDR3: TGTGCCAGCTCACTCTACCGGACGGGAGGTCAGCCCCAGCATTTT. The chain joins TRBV18 to TRBJ1-5, with D uncertain. Germline CDR1 KGHSH, CDR2 LQKENI. This CDR3 is built from 15 residues. V lost 4 bases to trimming and J lost 6 bases, with 16 bases between them. The variable domain in full, with the rest retrieved from reference TRBV18 and TRBJ1-5, is NAGVMQNPRHLVRRRGQEARLRCSPMKGHSHVYWYRQLPEEGLKFMVYLQKENIIDESGMPKERFSAEFPKEGPSILRIQQVVRGDSAAYFCASSLYRTGGQPQHFGDGTRLSIL.

The chain employs TRBV20-1 and TRBJ1-3, with a possible D match to TRBD1 (5 bases). Trimming shortened V by 3 bases and J by 4 bases, and 10 bases separated the two germline ends. The CDR3 is 13 residues long. From germline, CDR1 is DFQATT and CDR2 SNEGSKA (reference sequence). CDR3 in amino acids: CSASAGRGNTIYF. CDR3 in DNA: TGCAGTGCTAGTGCAGGGAGGGGAAACACCATATATTTT.

The chain carries TRBV7-3 and TRBJ1-1, with TRBD1 matching 7 bases. In germline, CDR1 is SGHTA, CDR2 FQGTGA. V lost 5 bases to trimming and J lost 5 bases; unmatched junction nucleotides: 5. There are 13 residues in the CDR3. The CDR3 reads CASSPTTGTEAFF. The CDR3 DNA reads as TGTGCCAGCAGCCCCACGACAGGGACTGAAGCTTTCTTT.

The rearrangement links TRBV28 to TRBJ2-1; 10 positions agree with TRBD2. Germline V gene sequence: CDR1 MDHEN, CDR2 SYDVKM. The CDR3 has 21 amino acids. The ends lost 5 bases at V and 4 bases at J; junction bases unmatched: 23. The CDR3 protein is CASSQYAWGLWTSGFYNEQFF. The CDR3 DNA follows: TGTGCCAGCAGTCAATATGCGTGGGGGTTATGGACTAGCGGATTTTACAATGAGCAGTTCTTC. Based on the CDR3 plus reference TRBV28 and TRBJ2-1, the full variable domain is DVKVTQSSRYLVKRTGEKVFLECVQDMDHENMFWYRQDPGLGLRLIYFSYDVKMKEKGDIPEGYSVSREKKERFSLILESASTNQTSMYLCASSQYAWGLWTSGFYNEQFFGPGTRLTVL.

This sequence joins TRBV3-1 (or the pseudogene TRBV3-2) and TRBJ2-7; D call uncertain. The CDR3 is 11 residues long. Trimming stripped 4 bases from V and 3 bases from J, with 4 bases between. CDR1 and CDR2 from the germline V gene are LGHDT and YNNKEL (reference sequence). CDR3: CASSLNYEQYF. The CDR3 region has the DNA TGTGCCAGCAGCCTTAACTACGAGCAGTACTTC.

The gene calls are TRBV28 and TRBJ1-3; 7 bases agree with TRBD1. Looked up from germline, CDR1 is MDHEN and CDR2 is SYDVKM. This CDR3 is 15 amino acids long. Losses at the gene ends were 2 bases for V and 4 bases for J; bases not matched to a gene: 5. The CDR3 sequence is CASSLEGAGGNTIYF. CDR3 DNA sequence: TGTGCCAGCAGTTTAGAGGGGGCCGGGGGAAACACCATATATTTT.